The rows below give T cell receptor beta chains drawn from one sample of a study of T cells in Graves' hyperthyroidism and ophthalmopathy. TCRdb ran MiXCR on the multiplex PCR reads and lists one entry per CDR3 protein. The data hold 500,000 to 750,000 distinct CDR3 sequences, with approximately 14% observed a single time. Sequences were obtained from blood. These receptors originate from a woman aged 30 to 39 with Graves' hyperthyroidism. CDR3s include the opening cysteine and the closing phenylalanine or tryptophan. Clone size appears in some rows only: once, few, many, or a class for an expanded clone.

j_gene: TRBJ2-3
abundance: many
v_gene: TRBV5-1
CDR3aa: CASSLGPEGQGVADTQYF

j_gene: TRBJ2-3
abundance: many
v_gene: TRBV20-1
CDR3aa: CSASLAFTDTQYF

j_gene: TRBJ2-1
abundance: many
v_gene: TRBV2
CDR3aa: CASSPSGTSRYNEQFF

j_gene: TRBJ2-2
abundance: few
v_gene: TRBV5-6
CDR3aa: CASSLRFSNTGELFF

j_gene: TRBJ2-7
abundance: few
v_gene: TRBV20-1
CDR3aa: CSARDRRVSSYEQYF

j_gene: TRBJ2-7
abundance: many
v_gene: TRBV20-1
CDR3aa: CSAVASSYEQYF

j_gene: TRBJ1-5
abundance: many
v_gene: TRBV5-1
CDR3aa: CASRGTDNQPQHF

j_gene: TRBJ2-1
abundance: many
v_gene: TRBV11-3
CDR3aa: CASSEGTTSGSRQFF

j_gene: TRBJ2-4
abundance: many
v_gene: TRBV7-2
CDR3aa: CASSLDAGGGSYIQYF

j_gene: TRBJ2-1
abundance: many
v_gene: TRBV5-5
CDR3aa: CASSWGVSGSGSNEQFF

j_gene: TRBJ2-2
abundance: many
v_gene: TRBV2
CDR3aa: CASSPGQDPGELFF

j_gene: TRBJ2-2
abundance: .
v_gene: TRBV28
CDR3aa: CASSLRTPGRELFF

j_gene: TRBJ2-2
abundance: few
v_gene: TRBV6-2/TRBV6-3
CDR3aa: CASSYSAGGYTGELFF

j_gene: TRBJ2-7
abundance: many
v_gene: TRBV6-2/TRBV6-3
CDR3aa: CASRNQAGGRSEQYF

j_gene: TRBJ2-1
abundance: many
v_gene: TRBV3-1
CDR3aa: CASRPFGRNEQFF

j_gene: TRBJ1-6
abundance: few
v_gene: TRBV6-6
CDR3aa: CASSYRGSRSYNSPLHF

j_gene: TRBJ2-1
abundance: few
v_gene: TRBV12-3/TRBV12-4
CDR3aa: CASTLGLAVNNEQFF

j_gene: TRBJ2-2
abundance: many
v_gene: TRBV6-1
CDR3aa: CASRWGSASGNTGELFF

j_gene: TRBJ1-2
abundance: few
v_gene: TRBV29-1
CDR3aa: CSAAGPNYGYTF

j_gene: TRBJ2-7
abundance: .
v_gene: TRBV30
CDR3aa: CALDRGLDEQYF

j_gene: TRBJ1-2
abundance: many
v_gene: TRBV7-2
CDR3aa: CASSLGTGLYGYTF

j_gene: TRBJ2-1
abundance: few
v_gene: TRBV15
CDR3aa: CATSRDHASYNEQFF

j_gene: TRBJ2-5
abundance: few
v_gene: TRBV20-1
CDR3aa: CSANRGTSWYF

j_gene: TRBJ2-7
abundance: many
v_gene: TRBV29-1
CDR3aa: CSVEDRAYEQYF

j_gene: TRBJ2-5
abundance: .
v_gene: TRBV7-2
CDR3aa: CASSLVWGAKETQYF

j_gene: TRBJ2-5
abundance: .
v_gene: TRBV6-2/TRBV6-3
CDR3aa: CASSYTTGLGETQYF

j_gene: TRBJ1-1
abundance: many
v_gene: TRBV3-1
CDR3aa: CASSHQGWTEAFF

j_gene: TRBJ2-2
abundance: .
v_gene: TRBV14
CDR3aa: CASSPTSPGTGNTGELFF

j_gene: TRBJ2-3
abundance: few
v_gene: TRBV6-1
CDR3aa: CASSPADRVITDTQYF

j_gene: TRBJ2-5
abundance: .
v_gene: TRBV7-2
CDR3aa: CASSSKGTSGSLVTQYF

j_gene: TRBJ2-1
abundance: many
v_gene: TRBV28
CDR3aa: CASSLYLAEPYNEQFF